The 26 T cell receptor beta chains below all came from one sample that was sequenced in a study of blood T cell repertoires in COVID-19. Method: immunoSEQ multiplex PCR; TCRdb's copy keeps in-frame clones and lacks some. The data contain 200,000 to 250,000 clones, 65% to 90% of them singletons. The sample consisted of peripheral blood. These receptors came from an elderly man with acute or convalescent COVID-19.

The V gene is TRBV7-9, the J gene TRBJ2-6, with no clear D. Germline V gene lookup returns CDR1 SEHNR and CDR2 FQNEAQ (reference sequence). The CDR3 covers 14 residues. The V and J ends lost 2 bases and 2 bases respectively, with 4 bases between them. The CDR3 region has the DNA TGTGCCAGCAGCTTAACGGCTGGGGCCAACGTCCTGACTTTC. Protein product: CASSLTAGANVLTF.

The chain employs TRBV19 and TRBJ2-3; 7 bases align to TRBD1. Germline V CDR1 and CDR2: LNHDA, SQIVND (reference sequence). V shed 3 bases, J shed 0 bases, and the junction held 0 bases outside the gene matches. The CDR3 has 14 amino acids. CDR3 nucleotides: TGTGCCAGTAGTATGGGACAGAGCACAGATACGCAGTATTTT. Translated, it gives CASSMGQSTDTQYF. The complete variable domain, with remaining parts taken from reference TRBV19 and TRBJ2-3, reads DGGITQSPKYLFRKEGQNVTLSCEQNLNHDAMYWYRQDPGQGLRLIYYSQIVNDFQKGDIAEGYSVSREKKESFPLTVTSAQKNPTAFYLCASSMGQSTDTQYFGPGTRLTVL.

The genes are TRBV9 and TRBJ2-7; tentatively, D is TRBD1 (6 bases). V was shortened by 4 bases and J by 3 bases, with 14 bases between the two germline ends. Germline V gene lookup returns CDR1 SGDLS and CDR2 YYNGEE. The CDR3 consists of 14 residues. This CDR3 is CASSPRTVSYEQYF. CDR3 nucleotide sequence: TGTGCCAGCAGCCCCCGGACAGTAAGCTACGAGCAGTACTTC.

The chain recombines TRBV7-9 with TRBJ1-2; D might be TRBD1 (6 bases). V lost 0 bases and J 4 bases, leaving 12 bases between the germline ends. Germline CDR1 and CDR2: SEHNR and FQNEAQ (reference sequence). This CDR3 is 15 amino acids long. The CDR3 here is CASSLAGGLTYGYTF. CDR3 sequence (DNA): TGTGCCAGCAGCTTAGCGGGGGGGCTTACCTATGGCTACACCTTC.

V usage is TRBV30 and J usage is TRBJ1-5; D possibly corresponds to TRBD1 (5 bases). This CDR3 spans 15 amino acids. Germline V gene sequence: CDR1 GTSNPN, CDR2 SVGIG (reference sequence). Deletions cut 5 bases from V and 3 bases from J, with 17 bases between. CDR3 protein: CAWRGGGPSNQPQHF. In DNA, the CDR3 is TGTGCCTGGCGGGGGGGAGGGCCCTCCAATCAGCCCCAGCATTTT.

This clone was seen just once. V is TRBV18 and J is TRBJ2-6; tentatively, D is TRBD1 (6 bases). The CDR3 is made up of 17 amino acids. Per the germline V gene, CDR1 is KGHSH and CDR2 is LQKENI. Between the trimmed V and J ends, which lost 8 bases and 2 bases, there was a span of 19 bases. The CDR3, as DNA: TGTGCCAGCAAAAAGGACTTACAGGGAACTGGGGCCAACGTCCTGACTTTC. The encoded protein is CASKKDLQGTGANVLTF.

V is TRBV19 and J is TRBJ2-3; a possible D gene is TRBD2 (5 bases). The CDR3 is 13 amino acids. V lost 5 bases to trimming and J lost 2 bases, with 8 bases between them. Per the germline V gene, CDR1 is LNHDA and CDR2 is SQIVND (reference sequence). The CDR3 region is CASSETITDTQYF. CDR3 coding DNA: TGTGCCAGTAGTGAGACTATCACAGATACGCAGTATTTT.

There are a few counts of this clone. J is TRBJ2-7 and V is TRBV18, with 7 bases identical to TRBD1. This CDR3 is built from 13 residues. V shed 6 bases and J 3 bases; nucleotides not matched to a gene: 5. Per germline, CDR1 KGHSH and CDR2 LQKENI. CDR3 protein: CASSQQGNYEQYF. For the CDR3, the DNA is TGTGCCAGCTCGCAACAGGGGAACTACGAGCAGTACTTC.

The V call is TRBV6-2 or TRBV6-3, the J call TRBJ2-3, with 13 nucleotides matching TRBD2. This CDR3 region has 20 residues. Germline loops: CDR1 MNHEY, CDR2 SVGEGT. V lost 2 bases, J lost 1 base, and 12 bases stayed unmatched. The CDR3: CASSYRRGLAGVPRTDTQYF. The CDR3, as DNA: TGTGCCAGCAGTTACCGACGAGGACTAGCGGGAGTACCCCGCACAGATACGCAGTATTTT.

This clone was observed a single time. This rearrangement joins TRBV5-1 to TRBJ2-2, with 9 bases aligning to TRBD1. The CDR3 length is 15 residues. Germline V gene lookup returns CDR1 SGHRS and CDR2 YFSETQ. J lost 6 bases, V lost 6 bases, and 9 bases had no gene match. CDR3 amino acids: CASTDGDRDAGELFF. Here the CDR3 DNA reads TGCGCCAGCACCGATGGGGACAGGGATGCCGGGGAGCTGTTTTTT.

The chain combines TRBV5-1 with TRBJ2-1, with 10 positions matching TRBD2. V lost 4 bases, J lost 2 bases, and 6 bases stayed unmatched. Germline CDR1 is SGHRS and CDR2 is YFSETQ. This CDR3 is 16 amino acids long. The CDR3 bases are TGCGCCAGCAGCGTAGGGACTAGCGCGACCTACAATGAGCAGTTCTTC. Amino acids: CASSVGTSATYNEQFF. Supplemented by reference TRBV5-1 and TRBJ2-1, the full variable domain reads KAGVTQTPRYLIKTRGQQVTLSCSPISGHRSVSWYQQTPGQGLQFLFEYFSETQRNKGNFPGRFSGRQFSNSRSEMNVSTLELGDSALYLCASSVGTSATYNEQFFGPGTRLTVL.

This clone was observed a single time. CDR3 DNA sequence: TGTGCCAGCAGCCCCCAGGGGAACTATGGCTACACCTTC. It is translated as CASSPQGNYGYTF. The chain recombines TRBV9 with TRBJ1-2; a possible D gene is TRBD1 (6 bases). Germline V gene lookup returns CDR1 SGDLS and CDR2 YYNGEE. CDR3 length equals 13 residues. Between the trimmed V and J ends, which lost 4 bases and 2 bases, there was a span of 9 bases.

The chain has TRBV3-1 (or the pseudogene TRBV3-2) and TRBJ2-7, with a possible D match to TRBD1 (5 bases). V dropped 1 base and J dropped 2 bases, with 12 bases sitting between them. The CDR3 has 15 amino acids. Germline V gene sequence: CDR1 LGHDT, CDR2 YNNKEL (reference sequence). Here the CDR3 DNA reads TGTGCCAGCAGCCAAGTTGACAGCGTTACCTACGAGCAGTACTTC. Translated: CASSQVDSVTYEQYF.

The chain is built from TRBV4-2 and TRBJ2-5, with unresolved D. CDR3 length: 13 residues. Germline assignment: CDR1 LGHNA and CDR2 YNFKEQ. Trimming pared 4 bases from V and 5 bases from J, leaving 11 bases between. The CDR3 loop reads CASSLTSAETQYF. DNA of the CDR3: TGTGCCAGCAGCCTAACCTCAGCGGAGACCCAGTACTTC.

The chain combines TRBV28 with TRBJ2-3, with a weak D call TRBD2 (6 bases). This CDR3 region has 16 residues. Trimming left V 2 bases short and J 1 base short, with 13 bases between. Germline lookup yields CDR1 MDHEN and CDR2 SYDVKM. CDR3 region: CASSLGGISGTDTQYF. Written as DNA, the CDR3 is TGTGCCAGCAGTTTAGGCGGGATCTCGGGCACAGATACGCAGTATTTT. The full variable domain, in which reference TRBV28 and TRBJ2-3 provide the parts outside the CDR3, is DVKVTQSSRYLVKRTGEKVFLECVQDMDHENMFWYRQDPGLGLRLIYFSYDVKMKEKGDIPEGYSVSREKKERFSLILESASTNQTSMYLCASSLGGISGTDTQYFGPGTRLTVL.

V is TRBV7-8 and J is TRBJ1-5; 7 bases are a match to TRBD1. V shed 4 bases, J shed 4 bases, and the junction held 7 bases outside the gene matches. There are 15 residues in the CDR3. Germline CDR1 SGHVS, CDR2 FQNEAQ. CDR3 sequence (DNA): TGTGCCAGCAGCTCTTCTTCGACAGGGAATCAGCCCCAGCATTTT. Its protein is CASSSSSTGNQPQHF.

The chain employs TRBV7-8 and TRBJ2-3; TRBD1 matches at 9 bases. The germline V gene encodes CDR1 SGHVS and CDR2 FQNEAQ. The CDR3 extends over 16 amino acids. V dropped 5 bases and J dropped 3; count of bases not matched to a gene: 9. CDR3 sequence (DNA): TGTGCCAGCAGCCCCCGACAGGGGGTCAGGACAGATACGCAGTATTTT. It codes for CASSPRQGVRTDTQYF.

This chain links TRBV28 with TRBJ1-4; D perhaps matches TRBD1 (6 bases). From germline, CDR1 is MDHEN and CDR2 SYDVKM. Trimming removed 10 bases from V and 5 bases from J, with 11 bases in between. The CDR3 has 12 residues. The CDR3 DNA reads as TGTGCCATTCAGGGGACCAATGAAAAACTGTTTTTT. This sequence encodes CAIQGTNEKLFF.

The chain recombines TRBV6-6 with TRBJ1-1; possible D gene TRBD1, 6 bases. Trimming stripped 5 bases from V and 1 base from J, with 11 bases between. From germline, CDR1 is MNHNY and CDR2 SVGAGI (reference sequence). CDR3 length: 14 residues. For the CDR3, the DNA is TGTGCCAGCAGTCGACAGGTCACGAACACTGAAGCTTTCTTT. Translating it yields CASSRQVTNTEAFF.

The chain carries TRBV10-2 and TRBJ2-2, with 11 positions matching TRBD2. CDR3 length equals 16 residues. Germline loops: CDR1 WSHSY, CDR2 SAAADI. V lost 4 bases to trimming and J lost 7 bases; unmatched junction nucleotides: 8. The CDR3: CASSVLAGGRGGELFF. DNA of the CDR3: TGCGCCAGCAGTGTCCTAGCGGGAGGCCGGGGCGGGGAGCTGTTTTTT.

A single count supports this clone. This chain's CDR3 is CASTMGKLSGNTIYF. For the CDR3, the DNA is TGTGCCAGTACTATGGGCAAACTCTCTGGAAACACCATATATTTT. The chain couples TRBV19 to TRBJ1-3; unclear D gene. CDR1 is LNHDA and CDR2 is SQIVND in the germline V gene (reference sequence). V lost 7 bases, J lost 0 bases, and 13 bases lay in between. CDR3 length: 15 amino acids.

Here the CDR3 DNA reads TGTGCCAGCAGCCTTTCCAGTTATAGCAATCAGCCCCAGCATTTT. The encoded protein is CASSLSSYSNQPQHF. The chain couples TRBV3-1 (or the pseudogene TRBV3-2) to TRBJ1-5; D call uncertain. Germline CDR1 reads LGHDT; CDR2 reads YNNKEL (reference sequence). V was pared by 4 bases and J by 0 bases, with 10 bases between. The CDR3 spans 15 residues.

In DNA form, the CDR3 reads TGTGCCAGCAGCTTAAGCCCCGCGGTCAATGAGCAGTTCTTC. This sequence encodes CASSLSPAVNEQFF. This chain joins TRBV7-3 and TRBJ2-1; D is ambiguous. The V gene lost 1 base and the J gene lost 6 bases, with 10 bases spanning the gap. The CDR3 sequence is 14 residues long. Germline V lookup: CDR1 SGHTA, CDR2 FQGTGA.

V gene TRBV6-6 combines with J gene TRBJ2-1; weak D call: TRBD2 (6 bases). The V gene lost 2 bases and the J gene lost 7 bases, with 15 bases spanning the gap. The CDR3 extends over 15 amino acids. The germline V gene has CDR1 MNHNY and CDR2 SVGAGI (reference sequence). The CDR3: CASSYRPLAENEQFF. The CDR3 nucleotides read TGTGCCAGCAGTTACCGCCCACTAGCCGAGAATGAGCAGTTCTTC.

The V call is TRBV11-3, the J call TRBJ1-2; 7 positions match TRBD1. With 1 base clipped from V and 3 bases from J, the junction kept 11 bases outside the gene matches. The germline V gene has CDR1 SGHNT and CDR2 YENEEA. The CDR3 contains 17 residues. The CDR3 spells CASSLGSLRQGDYGYTF. The CDR3 DNA is TGTGCCAGCAGCTTAGGGTCGTTGCGCCAGGGGGACTATGGCTACACCTTC.

The V gene is TRBV2, the J gene TRBJ2-7, with D unresolved. From germline, CDR1 is SNHLY and CDR2 FYNNEI. This CDR3 is 12 amino acids long. V was cut by 6 bases and J by 9 bases, with 15 bases left in between. CDR3: CASRRLGLGQYV. The CDR3 bases are TGTGCCAGCAGAAGACTTGGCTTGGGGCAGTACGTC.